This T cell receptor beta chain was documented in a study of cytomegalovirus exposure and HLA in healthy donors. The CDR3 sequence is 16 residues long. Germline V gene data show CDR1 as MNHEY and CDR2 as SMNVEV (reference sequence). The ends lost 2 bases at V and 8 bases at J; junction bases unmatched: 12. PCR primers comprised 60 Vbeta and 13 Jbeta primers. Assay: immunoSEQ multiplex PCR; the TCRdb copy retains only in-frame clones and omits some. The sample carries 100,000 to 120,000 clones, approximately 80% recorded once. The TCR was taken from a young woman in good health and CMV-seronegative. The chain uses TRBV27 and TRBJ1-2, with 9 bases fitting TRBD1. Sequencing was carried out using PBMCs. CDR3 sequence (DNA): TGTGCCAGCAGTTTAAGTAAGTGGGACAGGGCGAACGGCTACACCTTC. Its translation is CASSLSKWDRANGYTF.